These 29 T cell receptor beta chains were all obtained from the same sample, sequenced in a study of PD-1 blockade in classical Hodgkin lymphoma (dated by TCRdb to the early 2020s). Receptor amplification or capture employed the immunoSEQ multiplex PCR assay. The clones in this table, taken by TCRdb from immuneACCESS, are in-frame only. Not every clone is retained; where verified, under half of the shortfall comes from an unresolved V gene, and the cause of the rest is unknown. A total of 72,000 or so clones appear in this sample, roughly 91% of them only once. The leading ten clones occupy 8% of the sample. What this sample's time point label stands for: cycle 1 day 1 (C1D1), immediately before nivolumab initiation. Every trial patient had relapsed following autologous stem cell transplantation, and prior brentuximab vedotin exposure was what differed among cohorts A, B and C. Sequenced material: peripheral blood mononuclear cells (PBMCs), taken at baseline. The receptors originated from a human donor with classical Hodgkin lymphoma.

This chain links TRBV28 with TRBJ2-1; the match to TRBD2 covers 8 bases. Germline V CDR1 and CDR2: MDHEN, SYDVKM. The CDR3 runs to 14 residues. The trim removed 5 bases at V and 2 bases at J, leaving 2 bases unmatched. CDR3 in DNA: TGTGCCAGCAGTAGAGCGGGAGCCTACAATGAGCAGTTCTTC. Protein sequence: CASSRAGAYNEQFF.

The chain recombines TRBV5-6 with TRBJ1-6; tentatively, D is TRBD1 (5 bases). Germline CDR1 reads SGHDT; CDR2 reads YYEEEE. The CDR3 covers 15 residues. V lost 5 bases to trimming and J lost 6 bases, with 15 bases between them. The CDR3 DNA sequence: TGTGCCAGCAGTTATTTGTGGGGGATTAATTCACCCCTCCACTTT. It specifies CASSYLWGINSPLHF.

The rearrangement links TRBV15 to TRBJ2-1; 7 positions agree with TRBD1. V shed 1 base and J 4 bases; nucleotides not matched to a gene: 16. Germline CDR1 LNHNV, CDR2 YYDKDF (reference sequence). CDR3 size: 19 residues. The CDR3 is CATSRVLGARDSFYNEQFF. In DNA, the CDR3 is TGTGCCACCAGCAGAGTTTTAGGGGCCCGGGACAGTTTTTACAATGAGCAGTTCTTC.

V is TRBV7-8 and J is TRBJ2-7; D possibly corresponds to TRBD2 (6 bases). The CDR3 is 15 amino acids. CDR1 SGHVS and CDR2 FQNEAQ come from the germline V gene. V lost 5 bases and J 2 bases, leaving 16 bases between the germline ends. The CDR3, as DNA: TGTGCCAGCAGCCCCCACCGCGGGGCGGCCTACGAGCAGTACTTC. It yields the protein CASSPHRGAAYEQYF.

This clone was seen once. This sequence joins TRBV6-1 and TRBJ2-3; TRBD2 might be the D (6 bases). With 3 bases removed from V and 3 bases from J, the gap between germline ends came to 10 bases. Per germline, CDR1 MNHNS and CDR2 SASEGT. This CDR3 region has 14 residues. CDR3 in amino acids: CASSDRLVTDTQYF. For the CDR3, the DNA is TGTGCCAGCAGTGACCGACTAGTAACAGATACGCAGTATTTT.

This chain uses TRBV27 with TRBJ1-1, with TRBD1 as a possible D gene (5 bases). Per germline, CDR1 MNHEY and CDR2 SMNVEV (reference sequence). This CDR3 has 14 residues. V was shortened by 3 bases and J by 2 bases, with 10 bases between the two germline ends. The CDR3 DNA reads TGTGCCAGCAGTTTTCTAGGGGAAAACACTGAAGCTTTCTTT. Translated: CASSFLGENTEAFF.

This clone came up once. The chain combines TRBV25-1 with TRBJ1-2, with D hard to call. V lost 2 bases, J lost 1 base, and 8 bases lay in between. The CDR3 is made up of 14 amino acids. CDR1 is MGHDK and CDR2 is SYGVNS in the germline V gene. CDR3 region: CASSEVPLNYGYTF. Written as DNA, the CDR3 is TGTGCCAGCAGTGAAGTTCCGCTTAACTATGGCTACACCTTC.

The V call is TRBV4-2, the J call TRBJ2-7, with 7 nucleotides matching TRBD2. V was clipped by 2 bases and J by 0 bases; unmatched bases: 16. Germline V lookup: CDR1 LGHNA, CDR2 YNFKEQ. The CDR3 covers 19 residues. CDR3 DNA sequence: TGTGCCAGCAGCCAAATGCCAGGGAGGGCCCTCTCTAGCTCCTACGAGCAGTACTTC. This translates into CASSQMPGRALSSSYEQYF.

This sequence joins TRBV7-2 and TRBJ2-7, with D hard to call. Germline V gene sequence: CDR1 SGHTA, CDR2 FQGNSA. V was trimmed by 1 base and J by 2 bases, leaving 3 bases between them. This CDR3 is 12 amino acids long. The DNA for the CDR3 is TGTGCCAGCAGCTTAGTAACCTACGAGCAGTACTTC. This translates into CASSLVTYEQYF.

The gene calls are TRBV9 and TRBJ2-3, with 9 bases fitting TRBD2. Germline CDR1 and CDR2: SGDLS and YYNGEE. This CDR3 comprises 16 residues. V was pared by 3 bases and J by 4 bases, with 9 bases of the junction left unmatched. The CDR3 reads CASSASGALGADTQYF. Here the CDR3 DNA reads TGTGCCAGCAGCGCTAGCGGGGCTCTTGGGGCAGATACGCAGTATTTT.

J is TRBJ1-2 and V is TRBV7-9; 11 nucleotides agree with TRBD1. J gave up 7 bases and V 9 bases, and 4 bases lay outside the gene matches. Germline values: CDR1 SEHNR, CDR2 FQNEAQ (reference sequence). This CDR3 is built from 12 residues. This chain's CDR3 is CASGQGALGYTF. CDR3 DNA: TGTGCCAGTGGACAGGGGGCGCTTGGCTACACCTTC.

This chain uses TRBV7-3 with TRBJ2-7; 9 nucleotides align to TRBD1. This CDR3 contains 16 residues. Germline values: CDR1 SGHTA, CDR2 FQGTGA. V lost 5 bases and J lost 3; bases outside the gene matches: 11. Here the CDR3 DNA reads TGTGCCAGCAGCCCCCGCCGGGACAGGGTGTTCTACGAGCAGTACTTC. This translates into CASSPRRDRVFYEQYF.

J is TRBJ2-7 and V is TRBV7-2; D remains ambiguous. CDR1 is SGHTA and CDR2 is FQGNSA in the germline V gene. CDR3 length: 11 residues. The V end lost 4 bases, the J end lost 4 bases, and 5 bases lay between the germline ends. CDR3 residues: CASSSQYEQYF. The CDR3 DNA follows: TGTGCCAGCAGCTCCCAGTACGAGCAGTACTTC.

V usage is TRBV27 and J usage is TRBJ2-1; 8 bases match TRBD1. V lost 6 bases, J lost 3 bases, and 7 bases stayed unmatched. The CDR3 spans 15 residues. The V gene's germline CDR1 is MNHEY and CDR2 SMNVEV (reference sequence). CDR3 sequence reads: CASRFGTGLYNEQFF. Here the CDR3 DNA reads TGTGCCAGCAGGTTCGGGACAGGCCTCTACAATGAGCAGTTCTTC.

The chain has TRBV5-5 and TRBJ2-7, with TRBD1 matching over 8 bases. V lost 4 bases, J lost 0 bases, and 9 bases stayed unmatched. The CDR3 extends over 16 amino acids. Germline V gives CDR1 SGHKS, CDR2 YYEKEE (reference sequence). CDR3 sequence (DNA): TGTGCCAGCAGCCTCATTGTAACAGGGGGCTCCTACGAGCAGTACTTC. Translation gives CASSLIVTGGSYEQYF.

This chain connects TRBV7-9 to TRBJ2-1, with D perhaps matching TRBD1 (6 bases). CDR1 is SEHNR, CDR2 FQNEAQ, per germline (reference sequence). V shed 4 bases and J shed 6 bases, with 16 bases lying between them. This CDR3 spans 15 amino acids. CDR3 DNA sequence: TGTGCCAGCAGCTCCTTCCAGGGGTCGGGCAATGAGCAGTTCTTC. Encoded protein: CASSSFQGSGNEQFF. The whole variable domain, remainder taken from reference TRBV7-9 and TRBJ2-1, is DTGVSQNPRHKITKRGQNVTFRCDPISEHNRLYWYRQTLGQGPEFLTYFQNEAQLEKSRLLSDRFSAERPKGSFSTLEIQRTEQGDSAMYLCASSSFQGSGNEQFFGPGTRLTVL.

The V gene is TRBV7-3, the J gene TRBJ1-2, with a tentative D call TRBD1 (5 bases). V shed 0 bases and J shed 0 bases, with 11 bases lying between them. CDR3 length: 16 amino acids. CDR1 and CDR2 from the germline V gene are SGHTA and FQGTGA. As DNA, the CDR3 is TGTGCCAGCAGCTTAACTCCGACAGTAGCTAACTATGGCTACACCTTC. Translating gives CASSLTPTVANYGYTF.

This chain links TRBV2 with TRBJ2-7, with TRBD1 identical over 9 bases. CDR1 and CDR2 from the germline V gene are SNHLY and FYNNEI. The CDR3 runs 18 residues. Trimming at V came to 6 bases and at J to 2 bases, leaving 17 bases not matched to a gene. In nucleotides, the CDR3 is TGTGCCAGCAGGCCGGGACAGGGTCTAGGGTTAGCGACCTACGAGCAGTACTTC. It encodes CASRPGQGLGLATYEQYF.

The V gene is TRBV5-1, the J gene TRBJ2-7, with D possibly called TRBD1 or TRBD2 (5 bases each). Germline CDR1 and CDR2: SGHRS and YFSETQ. The CDR3 spans 14 residues. V was shortened by 5 bases and J by 2 bases, with 14 bases between the two germline ends. CDR3 region: CASRNHGATYEQYF. DNA of the CDR3: TGCGCCAGCAGAAACCACGGGGCCACCTACGAGCAGTACTTC.

This clone was observed a single time. This chain joins TRBV11-2 and TRBJ2-3; the match to TRBD2 covers 9 bases. This CDR3 has 16 residues. The germline CDR1 and CDR2 sequences are SGHAT and FQNNGV. V gave up 4 bases and J gave up 6 bases; unmatched junction bases: 11. In nucleotides, the CDR3 is TGTGCCAGCAGCTCCGAGCTAGCGGGAAGGGAGGATACGCAGTATTTT. As protein: CASSSELAGREDTQYF.

The rearrangement uses TRBV27 and TRBJ2-1, with 10 bases fitting TRBD2. Germline V gene lookup returns CDR1 MNHEY and CDR2 SMNVEV (reference sequence). The junction had 9 bases not matched to a gene; V was cut back by 9 bases and J by 1 base. The CDR3 is 16 amino acids. CDR3 sequence: CASQLAGETSYNEQFF. DNA of the CDR3: TGTGCCAGTCAGCTAGCGGGAGAAACATCCTACAATGAGCAGTTCTTC.

This CDR3 reads CASNDLGTDTQYF. The CDR3 nucleotides are TGTGCCAGTAATGATTTGGGGACAGATACGCAGTATTTT. The chain couples TRBV19 to TRBJ2-3; D is uncertain. Trimming removed 7 bases from V and 3 bases from J, with 11 bases in between. Germline CDR1 reads LNHDA; CDR2 reads SQIVND (reference sequence). The CDR3 has 13 residues.

V usage is TRBV5-8 and J usage is TRBJ2-7; TRBD2 might be the D (5 bases). This CDR3 contains 15 residues. V was trimmed by 4 bases and J by 2 bases, leaving 16 bases between them. Germline-derived CDR1 and CDR2 are SGHTS and YDEGEE. The CDR3 DNA sequence: TGTGCCAGCAGCGAACCCCGGCAGGAGGCCTACGAGCAGTACTTC. Amino acids: CASSEPRQEAYEQYF. Looking up the rest from reference TRBV5-8 and TRBJ2-7 gives the full variable domain: EAGVTQSPTHLIKTRGQQATLRCSPISGHTSVYWYQQALGLGLQFLLWYDEGEERNRGNFPPRFSGRQFPNYSSELNVNALELEDSALYLCASSEPRQEAYEQYFGPGTRLTVT.

This clone was seen a handful of times. The CDR3 here is CASSILAGPSGEQFF. The CDR3 nucleotides are TGTGCCAGCAGTATCCTAGCGGGCCCCTCTGGTGAGCAGTTCTTC. J is TRBJ2-1 and V is TRBV27, with TRBD2 matching over 8 bases. There are 15 residues in the CDR3. V shed 5 bases, J shed 9 bases, and the junction held 12 bases outside the gene matches. Germline V lookup: CDR1 MNHEY, CDR2 SMNVEV (reference sequence).

In this sample, this clone turned up a few times. The rearrangement joins TRBV29-1 to TRBJ1-5; D uncertain. The V and J ends lost 6 bases and 11 bases respectively, with 14 bases between them. The CDR3 runs to 11 residues. The germline gives CDR1 SQVTM, CDR2 ANQGSEA. CDR3 DNA: TGCAGCGTCCTACACGGGTGGGCCCAGCATTTT. Translating it yields CSVLHGWAQHF.

The chain links TRBV2 to TRBJ1-1; D unresolved. V was pared by 3 bases and J by 0 bases, with 14 bases between. CDR3 length: 16 amino acids. The V gene's germline CDR1 is SNHLY and CDR2 FYNNEI. The CDR3 DNA is TGTGCCAGCAGTGACGATGGTTTTGGTATGAACACTGAAGCTTTCTTT. It encodes CASSDDGFGMNTEAFF.

The chain carries TRBV7-2 and TRBJ1-2, with D possibly matching TRBD1 (5 bases). The CDR3 is made up of 17 amino acids. Trimming removed 1 base at V and 0 bases at J, with 15 bases between. In germline, CDR1 is SGHTA, CDR2 FQGNSA. DNA for the CDR3: TGTGCCAGCAGCTTAGTCCCGCTCGGACACTCTAACTATGGCTACACCTTC. Encoded protein: CASSLVPLGHSNYGYTF.

The chain uses TRBV19 and TRBJ1-1; D uncertain. Germline V gene data show CDR1 as LNHDA and CDR2 as SQIVND (reference sequence). The CDR3 sequence is 13 residues long. The V gene lost 3 bases and the J gene lost 5 bases, with 10 bases spanning the gap. The DNA for the CDR3 is TGTGCCAGTAGTATCGGGAGGTTTACTGAAGCTTTCTTT. Protein product: CASSIGRFTEAFF.

V usage is TRBV9 and J usage is TRBJ2-3; 10 bases line up with TRBD2. The CDR3 totals 16 residues. With 3 bases clipped from V and 3 bases from J, the junction kept 7 bases outside the gene matches. The germline CDR1 and CDR2 sequences are SGDLS and YYNGEE. The CDR3 reads CASSDGPGLATDTQYF. CDR3 DNA sequence: TGTGCCAGCAGCGACGGGCCGGGACTAGCGACAGATACGCAGTATTTT. The variable domain in full, with the rest retrieved from reference TRBV9 and TRBJ2-3, is DSGVTQTPKHLITATGQRVTLRCSPRSGDLSVYWYQQSLDQGLQFLIQYYNGEERAKGNILERFSAQQFPDLHSELNLSSLELGDSALYFCASSDGPGLATDTQYFGPGTRLTVL.